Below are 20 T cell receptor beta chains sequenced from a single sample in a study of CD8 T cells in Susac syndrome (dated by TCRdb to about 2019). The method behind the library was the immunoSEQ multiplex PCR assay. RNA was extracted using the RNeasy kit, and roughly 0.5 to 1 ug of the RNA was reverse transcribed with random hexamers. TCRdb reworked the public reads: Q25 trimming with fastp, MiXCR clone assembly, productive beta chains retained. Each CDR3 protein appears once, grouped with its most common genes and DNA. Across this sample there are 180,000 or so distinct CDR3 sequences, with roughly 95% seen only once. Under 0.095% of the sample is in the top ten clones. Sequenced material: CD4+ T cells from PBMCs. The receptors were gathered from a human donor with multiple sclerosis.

CDR3 sequence (DNA): TGTGCCATCAGTGGTTCAGGACAGGGATTTGACGAGCAGTACTTC. Its translation is CAISGSGQGFDEQYF. The rearrangement links TRBV10-3 to TRBJ2-7, with 8 bases aligning to TRBD1. Germline V CDR1 and CDR2: ENHRY, SYGVKD. The CDR3 spans 15 residues. Trimming at V came to 4 bases and at J to 5 bases, leaving 10 bases not matched to a gene.

This CDR3 is CASSQDISGSTGELFF. For the CDR3, the DNA is TGTGCCAGCAGCCAAGATATTAGCGGGAGTACCGGGGAGCTGTTTTTT. The rearrangement joins TRBV3-1 to TRBJ2-2; 9 nucleotides line up with TRBD2. With V trimmed by 0 bases and J by 5 bases, 4 bases remained unmatched. Germline V CDR1 and CDR2: LGHDT, YNNKEL (reference sequence). The CDR3 sequence is 16 residues long.

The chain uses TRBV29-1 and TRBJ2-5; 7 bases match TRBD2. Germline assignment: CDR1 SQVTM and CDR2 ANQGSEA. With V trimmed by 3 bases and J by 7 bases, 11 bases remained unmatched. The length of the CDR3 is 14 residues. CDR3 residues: CSVDSGGPLVTQYF. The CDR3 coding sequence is TGCAGCGTTGACTCGGGGGGACCCCTAGTGACCCAGTACTTC. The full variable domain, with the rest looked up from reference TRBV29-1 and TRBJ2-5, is SAVISQKPSRDICQRGTSLTIQCQVDSQVTMMFWYRQQPGQSLTLIATANQGSEATYESGFVIDKFPISRPNLTFSTLTVSNMSPEDSSIYLCSVDSGGPLVTQYFGPGTRLLVL.

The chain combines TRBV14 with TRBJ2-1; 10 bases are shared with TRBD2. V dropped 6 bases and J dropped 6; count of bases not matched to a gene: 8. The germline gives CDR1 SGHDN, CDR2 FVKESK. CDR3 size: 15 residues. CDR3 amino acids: CASSRLAGALNEQFF. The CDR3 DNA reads TGTGCCAGCAGTCGACTAGCGGGCGCCCTCAATGAGCAGTTCTTC.

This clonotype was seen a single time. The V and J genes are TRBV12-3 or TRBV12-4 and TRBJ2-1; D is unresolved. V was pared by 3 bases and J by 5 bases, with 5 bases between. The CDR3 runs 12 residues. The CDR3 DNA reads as TGTGCCAGCAGTTTTATCAACAATGAGCAGTTCTTC. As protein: CASSFINNEQFF.

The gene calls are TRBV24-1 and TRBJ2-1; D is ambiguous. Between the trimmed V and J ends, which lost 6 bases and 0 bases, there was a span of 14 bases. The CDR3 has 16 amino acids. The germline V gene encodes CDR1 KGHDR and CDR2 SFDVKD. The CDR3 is CATSKLVTSSYNEQFF. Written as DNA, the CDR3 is TGTGCCACCAGTAAACTCGTGACGAGCTCCTACAATGAGCAGTTCTTC.

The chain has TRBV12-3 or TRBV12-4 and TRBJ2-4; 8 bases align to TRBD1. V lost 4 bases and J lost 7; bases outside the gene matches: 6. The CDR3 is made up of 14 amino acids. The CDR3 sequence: CASSSSRQGNIQYF. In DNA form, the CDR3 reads TGTGCCAGCAGTTCCTCCCGACAGGGGAACATTCAGTACTTC.

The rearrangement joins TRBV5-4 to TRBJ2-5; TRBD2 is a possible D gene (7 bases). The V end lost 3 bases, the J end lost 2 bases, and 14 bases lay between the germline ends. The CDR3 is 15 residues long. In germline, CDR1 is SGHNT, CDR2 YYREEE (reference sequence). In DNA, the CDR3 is TGTGCCAGCAGCTGGGAGGGGGGGCGGCAAGAGACCCAGTACTTC. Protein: CASSWEGGRQETQYF.

The DNA for the CDR3 is TGTGCCTGGAGACTTAGGGGTGGGACGGGGAACACTGAAGCTTTCTTT. This translates into CAWRLRGGTGNTEAFF. The chain carries TRBV30 and TRBJ1-1, with D possibly TRBD1 on 5 matching bases. Per germline, CDR1 GTSNPN and CDR2 SVGIG (reference sequence). Trimming cost V 3 bases and J 1 base, with 18 bases left between them. There are 16 residues in the CDR3.

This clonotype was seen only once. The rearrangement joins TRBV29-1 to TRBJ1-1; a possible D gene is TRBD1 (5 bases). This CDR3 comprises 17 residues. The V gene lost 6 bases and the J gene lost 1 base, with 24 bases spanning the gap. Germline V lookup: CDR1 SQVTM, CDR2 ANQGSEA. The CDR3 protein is CSVGEARWAGRNTEAFF. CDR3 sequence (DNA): TGCAGCGTCGGGGAGGCGAGATGGGCAGGGAGGAACACTGAAGCTTTCTTT.

CDR3 loop: CASSGSTETQYF. Written as DNA, the CDR3 is TGTGCCAGCAGTGGCTCGACTGAGACCCAGTACTTC. V and J are TRBV6-5 and TRBJ2-5; D gene uncertain. Trimming removed 5 bases at V and 5 bases at J, with 9 bases between. Germline values: CDR1 MNHEY, CDR2 SVGAGI. The CDR3 contains 12 residues.

Here the CDR3 reads CSATRDRATNVLTF. CDR3 sequence (DNA): TGCAGTGCTACCCGGGACAGGGCCACAAACGTCCTGACTTTC. The chain combines TRBV20-1 with TRBJ2-6; TRBD1 matches 9 bases. CDR1 and CDR2 from the germline V gene are DFQATT and SNEGSKA (reference sequence). The CDR3 contains 14 residues. Trimming cost V 4 bases and J 10 bases; bases outside gene matches: 8.

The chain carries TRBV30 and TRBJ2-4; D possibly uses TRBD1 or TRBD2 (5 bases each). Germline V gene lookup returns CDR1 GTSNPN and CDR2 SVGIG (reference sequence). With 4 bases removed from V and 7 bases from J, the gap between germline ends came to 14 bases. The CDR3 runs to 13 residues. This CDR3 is CAWTRDALNIQYF. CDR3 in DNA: TGTGCCTGGACCCGGGACGCGTTGAACATTCAGTACTTC. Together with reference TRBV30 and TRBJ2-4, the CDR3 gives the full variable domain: SQTIHQWPATLVQPVGSPLSLECTVEGTSNPNLYWYRQAAGRGLQLLFYSVGIGQISSEVPQNLSASRPQDRQFILSSKKLLLSDSGFYLCAWTRDALNIQYFGAGTRLSVL.

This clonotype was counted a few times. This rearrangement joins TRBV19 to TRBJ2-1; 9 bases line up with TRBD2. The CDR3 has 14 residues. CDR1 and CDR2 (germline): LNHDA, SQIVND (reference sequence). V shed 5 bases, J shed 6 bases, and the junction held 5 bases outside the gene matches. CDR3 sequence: CASSSGLATNEQFF. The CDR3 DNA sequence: TGTGCCAGTAGTTCCGGACTAGCGACCAATGAGCAGTTCTTC.

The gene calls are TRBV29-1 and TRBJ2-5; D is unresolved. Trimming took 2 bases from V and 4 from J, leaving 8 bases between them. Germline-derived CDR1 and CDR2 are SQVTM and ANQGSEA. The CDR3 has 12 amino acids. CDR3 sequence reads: CSVEIPRETQYF. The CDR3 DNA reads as TGCAGCGTTGAAATACCCCGAGAGACCCAGTACTTC.

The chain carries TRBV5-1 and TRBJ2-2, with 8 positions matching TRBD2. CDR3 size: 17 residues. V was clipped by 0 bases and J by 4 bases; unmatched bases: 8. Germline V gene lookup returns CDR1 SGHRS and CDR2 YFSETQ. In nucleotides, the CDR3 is TGCGCCAGCAGCTTGGCCAGTCGCGGGAGGACCACCGGGGAGCTGTTTTTT. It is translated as CASSLASRGRTTGELFF.

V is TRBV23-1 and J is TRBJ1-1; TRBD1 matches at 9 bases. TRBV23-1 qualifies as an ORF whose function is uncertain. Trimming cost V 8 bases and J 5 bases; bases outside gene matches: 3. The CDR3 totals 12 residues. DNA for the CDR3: TGCGCCAGCCGGGACAGGGCTACTGAAGCTTTCTTT. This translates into CASRDRATEAFF.

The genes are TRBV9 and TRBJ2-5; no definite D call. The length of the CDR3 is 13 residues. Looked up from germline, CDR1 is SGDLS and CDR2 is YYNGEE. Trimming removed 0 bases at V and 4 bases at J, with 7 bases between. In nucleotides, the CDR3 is TGTGCCAGCAGCGTAGCGGGCCCAGAGACCCAGTACTTC. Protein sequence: CASSVAGPETQYF.

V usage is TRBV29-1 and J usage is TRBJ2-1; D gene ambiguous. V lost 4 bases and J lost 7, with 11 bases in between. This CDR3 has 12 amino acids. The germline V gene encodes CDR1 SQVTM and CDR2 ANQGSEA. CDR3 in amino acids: CSVGVTRNEQFF. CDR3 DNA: TGCAGCGTTGGCGTCACGAGGAATGAGCAGTTCTTC.

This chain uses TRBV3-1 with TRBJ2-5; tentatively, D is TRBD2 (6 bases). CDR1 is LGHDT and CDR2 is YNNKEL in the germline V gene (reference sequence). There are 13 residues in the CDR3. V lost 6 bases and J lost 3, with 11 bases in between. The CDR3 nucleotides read TGTGCCAGCAGGCCCGGGACTGAAGAGACCCAGTACTTC. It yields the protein CASRPGTEETQYF.